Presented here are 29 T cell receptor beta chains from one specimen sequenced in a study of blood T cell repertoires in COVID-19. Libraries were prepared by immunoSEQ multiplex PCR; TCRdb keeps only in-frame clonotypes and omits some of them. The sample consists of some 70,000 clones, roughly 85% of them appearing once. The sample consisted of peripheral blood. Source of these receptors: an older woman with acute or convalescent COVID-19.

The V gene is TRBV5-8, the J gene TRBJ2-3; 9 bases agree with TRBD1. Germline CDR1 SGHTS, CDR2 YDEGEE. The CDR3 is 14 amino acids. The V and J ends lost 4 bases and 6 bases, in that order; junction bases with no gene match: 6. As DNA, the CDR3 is TGTGCCAGCAGCGGGGGACAGGGCCTCGATACGCAGTATTTT. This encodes CASSGGQGLDTQYF.

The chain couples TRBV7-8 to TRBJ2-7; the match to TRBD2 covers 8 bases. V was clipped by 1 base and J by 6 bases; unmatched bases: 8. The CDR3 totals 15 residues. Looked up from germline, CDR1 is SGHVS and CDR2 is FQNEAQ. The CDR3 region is CASSLGPGLVREQYF. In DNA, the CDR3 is TGTGCCAGCAGCTTAGGGCCGGGACTAGTACGCGAGCAGTACTTC.

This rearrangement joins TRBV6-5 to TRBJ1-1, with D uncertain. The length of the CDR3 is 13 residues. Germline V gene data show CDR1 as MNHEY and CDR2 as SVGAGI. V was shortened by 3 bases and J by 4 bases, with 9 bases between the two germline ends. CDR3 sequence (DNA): TGTGCCAGCAGTTATGTCCTCGGCACTGAAGCTTTCTTT. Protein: CASSYVLGTEAFF.

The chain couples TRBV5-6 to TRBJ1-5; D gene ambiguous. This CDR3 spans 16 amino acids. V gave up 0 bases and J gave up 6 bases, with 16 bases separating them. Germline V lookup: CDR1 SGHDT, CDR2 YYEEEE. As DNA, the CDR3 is TGTGCCAGCAGCTTGGGGGGAGTTTCGGCAAGTCAGCCCCAGCATTTT. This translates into CASSLGGVSASQPQHF.

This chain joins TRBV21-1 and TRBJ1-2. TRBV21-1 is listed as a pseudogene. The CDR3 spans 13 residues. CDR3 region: CASSQVSGVGYTF. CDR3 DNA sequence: TGTGCCAGCAGCCAAGTCTCGGGGGTTGGCTACACCTTC.

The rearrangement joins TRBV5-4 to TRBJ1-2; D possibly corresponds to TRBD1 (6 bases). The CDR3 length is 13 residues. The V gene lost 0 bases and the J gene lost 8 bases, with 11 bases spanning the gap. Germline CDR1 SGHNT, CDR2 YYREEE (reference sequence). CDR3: CASSLVPGEGYTF. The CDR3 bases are TGTGCCAGCAGCTTGGTTCCAGGGGAGGGCTACACCTTC.

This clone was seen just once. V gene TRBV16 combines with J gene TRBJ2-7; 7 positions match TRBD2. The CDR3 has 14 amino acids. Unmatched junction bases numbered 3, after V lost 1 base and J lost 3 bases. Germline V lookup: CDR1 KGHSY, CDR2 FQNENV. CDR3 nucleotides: TGTGCCAGCAGCCAATTTGGGGGGGTCTACGAGCAGTACTTC. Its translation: CASSQFGGVYEQYF.

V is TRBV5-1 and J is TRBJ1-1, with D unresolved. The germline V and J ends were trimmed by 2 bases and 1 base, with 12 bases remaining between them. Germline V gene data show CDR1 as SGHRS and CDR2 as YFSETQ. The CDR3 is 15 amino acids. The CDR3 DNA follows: TGCGCCAGCAGCTTTGGAGGGCTGGAGAACACTGAAGCTTTCTTT. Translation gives CASSFGGLENTEAFF.

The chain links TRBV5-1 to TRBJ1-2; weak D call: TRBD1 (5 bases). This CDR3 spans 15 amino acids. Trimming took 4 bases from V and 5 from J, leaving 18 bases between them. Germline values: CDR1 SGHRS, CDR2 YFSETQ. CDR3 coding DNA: TGCGCCAGCAGCCTTACGCAGGGATCGCGGTATGGCTACACCTTC. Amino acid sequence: CASSLTQGSRYGYTF.

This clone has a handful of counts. The CDR3 sequence: CASSTGGLNTEAFF. The CDR3 DNA follows: TGTGCCAGCAGTACAGGGGGCTTGAACACTGAAGCTTTCTTT. The V and J genes are TRBV5-5 and TRBJ1-1, with 9 bases that match TRBD1. The CDR3 length is 14 residues. CDR1 SGHKS and CDR2 YYEKEE come from the germline V gene (reference sequence). The trim removed 5 bases at V and 0 bases at J, leaving 2 bases unmatched.

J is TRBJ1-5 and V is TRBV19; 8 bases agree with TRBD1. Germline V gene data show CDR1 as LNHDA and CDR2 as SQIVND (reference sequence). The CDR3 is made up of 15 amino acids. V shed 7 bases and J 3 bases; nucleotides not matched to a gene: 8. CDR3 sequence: CASIEGQANNQPQHF. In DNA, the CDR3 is TGTGCCAGTATTGAGGGACAGGCAAACAATCAGCCCCAGCATTTT.

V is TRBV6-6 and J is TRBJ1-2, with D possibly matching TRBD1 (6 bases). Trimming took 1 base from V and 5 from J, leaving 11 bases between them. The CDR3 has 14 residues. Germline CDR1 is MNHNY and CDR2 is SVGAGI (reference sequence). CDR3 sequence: CASSYLDSGYGYTF. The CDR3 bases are TGTGCCAGCAGTTACTTGGACAGTGGGTATGGCTACACCTTC.

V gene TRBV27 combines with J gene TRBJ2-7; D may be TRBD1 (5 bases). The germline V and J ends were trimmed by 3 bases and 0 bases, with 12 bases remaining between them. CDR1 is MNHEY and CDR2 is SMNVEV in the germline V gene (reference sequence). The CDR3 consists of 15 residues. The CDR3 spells CASSFYAGASYEQYF. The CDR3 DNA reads TGTGCCAGCAGTTTTTATGCTGGGGCCTCCTACGAGCAGTACTTC.

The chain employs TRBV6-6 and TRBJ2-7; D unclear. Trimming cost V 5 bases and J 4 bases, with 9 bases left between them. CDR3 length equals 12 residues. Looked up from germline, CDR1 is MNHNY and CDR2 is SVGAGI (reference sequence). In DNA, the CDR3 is TGTGCCAGCAGTGCCCTAATTTACGAGCAGTACTTC. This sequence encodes CASSALIYEQYF.

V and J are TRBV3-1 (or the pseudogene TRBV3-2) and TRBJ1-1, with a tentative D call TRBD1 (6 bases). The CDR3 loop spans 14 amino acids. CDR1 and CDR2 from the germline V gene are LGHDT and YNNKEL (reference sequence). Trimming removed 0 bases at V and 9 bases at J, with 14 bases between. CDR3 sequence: CASSQEGGQGKAFF. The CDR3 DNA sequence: TGTGCCAGCAGCCAAGAAGGTGGGCAGGGGAAAGCTTTCTTT.

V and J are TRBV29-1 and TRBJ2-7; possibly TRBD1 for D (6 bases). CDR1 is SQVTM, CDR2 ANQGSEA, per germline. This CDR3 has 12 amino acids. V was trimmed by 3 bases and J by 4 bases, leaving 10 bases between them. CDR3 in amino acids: CSVDLGAYEQYF. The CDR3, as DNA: TGCAGCGTTGATCTGGGGGCTTACGAGCAGTACTTC.

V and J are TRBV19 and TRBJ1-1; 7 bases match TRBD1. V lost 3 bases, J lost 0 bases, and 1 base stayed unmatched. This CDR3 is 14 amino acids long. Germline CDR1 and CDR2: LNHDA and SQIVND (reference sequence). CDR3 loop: CASSMGQMNTEAFF. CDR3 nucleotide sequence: TGTGCCAGTAGTATGGGACAGATGAACACTGAAGCTTTCTTT.

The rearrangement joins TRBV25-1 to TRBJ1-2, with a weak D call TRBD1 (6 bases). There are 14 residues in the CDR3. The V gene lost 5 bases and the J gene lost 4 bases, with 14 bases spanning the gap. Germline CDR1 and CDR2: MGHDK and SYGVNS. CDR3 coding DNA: TGTGCCAGCAGTCGTGGCAGGGGAAGCTATGGCTACACCTTC. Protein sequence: CASSRGRGSYGYTF.

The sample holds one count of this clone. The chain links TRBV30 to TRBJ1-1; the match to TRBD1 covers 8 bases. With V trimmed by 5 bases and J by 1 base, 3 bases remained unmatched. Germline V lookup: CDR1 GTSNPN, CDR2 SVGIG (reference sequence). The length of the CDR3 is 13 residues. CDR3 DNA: TGTGCCTGGTTCGGGACAGGGAACACTGAAGCTTTCTTT. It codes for CAWFGTGNTEAFF.

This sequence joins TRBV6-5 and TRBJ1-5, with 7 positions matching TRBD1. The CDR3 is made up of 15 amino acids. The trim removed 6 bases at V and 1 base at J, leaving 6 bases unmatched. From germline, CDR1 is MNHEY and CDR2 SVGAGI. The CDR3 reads CASRRQGASNQPQHF. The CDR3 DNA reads TGTGCCAGCAGACGACAGGGTGCGAGCAATCAGCCCCAGCATTTT.

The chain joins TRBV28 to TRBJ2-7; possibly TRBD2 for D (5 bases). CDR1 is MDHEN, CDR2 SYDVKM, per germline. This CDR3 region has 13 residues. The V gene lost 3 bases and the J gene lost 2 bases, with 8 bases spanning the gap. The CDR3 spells CASSLPGAYEQYF. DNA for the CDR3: TGTGCCAGCAGTTTGCCCGGGGCCTACGAGCAGTACTTC.

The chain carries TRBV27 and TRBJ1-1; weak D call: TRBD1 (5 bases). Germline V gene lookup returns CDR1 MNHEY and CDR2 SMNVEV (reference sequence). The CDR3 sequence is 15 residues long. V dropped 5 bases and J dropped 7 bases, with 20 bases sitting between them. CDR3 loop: CASSPKTWYTGEAFF. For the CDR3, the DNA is TGTGCCAGCAGTCCGAAAACTTGGTATACAGGTGAAGCTTTCTTT.

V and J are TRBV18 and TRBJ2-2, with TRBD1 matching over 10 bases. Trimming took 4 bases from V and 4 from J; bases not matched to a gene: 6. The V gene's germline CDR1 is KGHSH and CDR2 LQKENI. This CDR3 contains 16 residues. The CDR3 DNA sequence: TGTGCCAGCTCACAGACTGGGACAGGGGTCACCGGGGAGCTGTTTTTT. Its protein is CASSQTGTGVTGELFF.

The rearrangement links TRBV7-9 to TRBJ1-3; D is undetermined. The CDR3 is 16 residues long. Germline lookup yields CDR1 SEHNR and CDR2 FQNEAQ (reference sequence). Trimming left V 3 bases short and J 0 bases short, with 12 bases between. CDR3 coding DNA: TGTGCCAGCAGCTTTCCCCATAGTGGCTCTGGAAACACCATATATTTT. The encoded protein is CASSFPHSGSGNTIYF.

The CDR3 nucleotides are TGCAGCGTTGAGCACGGTCTGAACACTGAAGCTTTCTTT. Translating it yields CSVEHGLNTEAFF. The gene calls are TRBV29-1 and TRBJ1-1, with D hard to call. The CDR3 consists of 13 residues. Trimming removed 3 bases at V and 0 bases at J, with 8 bases between. Germline lookup yields CDR1 SQVTM and CDR2 ANQGSEA. Variable domain in full (rest from reference TRBV29-1 and TRBJ1-1): SAVISQKPSRDICQRGTSLTIQCQVDSQVTMMFWYRQQPGQSLTLIATANQGSEATYESGFVIDKFPISRPNLTFSTLTVSNMSPEDSSIYLCSVEHGLNTEAFFGQGTRLTVV.

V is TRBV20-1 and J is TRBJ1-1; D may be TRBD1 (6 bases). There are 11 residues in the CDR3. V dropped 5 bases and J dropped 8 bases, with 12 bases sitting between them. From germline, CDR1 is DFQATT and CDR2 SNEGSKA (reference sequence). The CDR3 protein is CSALTGQEAFF. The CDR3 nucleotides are TGCAGTGCTCTAACCGGACAGGAAGCTTTCTTT.

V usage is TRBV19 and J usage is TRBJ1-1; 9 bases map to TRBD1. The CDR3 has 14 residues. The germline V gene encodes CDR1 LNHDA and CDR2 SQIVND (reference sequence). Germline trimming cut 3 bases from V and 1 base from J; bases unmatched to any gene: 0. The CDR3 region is CASSMDRGNTEAFF. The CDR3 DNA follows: TGTGCCAGTAGTATGGACAGGGGGAACACTGAAGCTTTCTTT.

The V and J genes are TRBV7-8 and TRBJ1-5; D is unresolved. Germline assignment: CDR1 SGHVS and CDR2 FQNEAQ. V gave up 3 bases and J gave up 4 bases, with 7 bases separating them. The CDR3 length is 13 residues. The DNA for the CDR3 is TGTGCCAGCAGCTTTAACGGTAATCAGCCCCAGCATTTT. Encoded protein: CASSFNGNQPQHF.

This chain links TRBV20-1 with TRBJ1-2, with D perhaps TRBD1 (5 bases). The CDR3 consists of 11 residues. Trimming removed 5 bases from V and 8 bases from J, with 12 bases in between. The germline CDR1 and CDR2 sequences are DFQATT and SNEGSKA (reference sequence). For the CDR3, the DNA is TGCAGTGCTGGGGCAGTTTGGGGCTACACCTTC. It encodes CSAGAVWGYTF.